What follows are 18 T cell receptor beta chains derived from one specimen sequenced in a study of blood T cell repertoires in COVID-19. Using immunoSEQ multiplex PCR, the repertoire was profiled, and TCRdb retains in-frame clones only, with some absent. Of about 100,000 clones detected, around 64% appear once; the ten largest clones hold 1.8%. Sample: peripheral blood. The receptors originated from a woman aged 35 to 49 with acute or convalescent COVID-19.

The rearrangement joins TRBV18 to TRBJ2-5; TRBD1 matches at 9 bases. V lost 5 bases to trimming and J lost 5 bases; unmatched junction nucleotides: 12. This CDR3 is 16 amino acids long. Germline V CDR1 and CDR2: KGHSH, LQKENI. CDR3 sequence: CASSRFRDRVGETQYF. The CDR3 region has the DNA TGTGCCAGCTCAAGATTCCGGGACAGGGTGGGGGAGACCCAGTACTTC.

This chain links TRBV6-2 or TRBV6-3 with TRBJ2-2; no clear D. V was clipped by 5 bases and J by 3 bases, with 10 bases between them. The CDR3 extends over 14 amino acids. The V gene's germline CDR1 is MNHEY and CDR2 SVGEGT. The DNA for the CDR3 is TGTGCCAGCAGTCCGGCCCGGGACACCGGGGAGCTGTTTTTT. It yields the protein CASSPARDTGELFF.

The CDR3, as DNA: TGTGCCAGCAGTTCCCAGGGGTGGATGTTTTTT. Translated: CASSSQGWMFF. The rearrangement uses TRBV6-5 and TRBJ2-2, with D possibly TRBD1 on 6 matching bases. This CDR3 contains 11 residues. Germline V gene lookup returns CDR1 MNHEY and CDR2 SVGAGI. The V end was cut by 4 bases, the J end by 15 bases, with 12 bases between.

The chain has TRBV2 and TRBJ2-7, with 10 bases aligning to TRBD1. Trimming removed 4 bases from V and 2 bases from J; junction bases left unmatched: 5. The V gene's germline CDR1 is SNHLY and CDR2 FYNNEI. CDR3 length: 15 amino acids. DNA of the CDR3: TGTGCCAGCAGTGCTTTCGGACAGGGGGCCTACGAGCAGTACTTC. Encoded protein: CASSAFGQGAYEQYF.

The J gene is TRBJ1-1, the V gene TRBV11-2; D ambiguous. Germline CDR1 reads SGHAT; CDR2 reads FQNNGV. Trimming removed 1 base from V and 1 base from J, with 10 bases in between. The CDR3 spans 15 residues. The CDR3 bases are TGTGCCAGCAGCTTAGGCCACACGGGGAACACTGAAGCTTTCTTT. Translated: CASSLGHTGNTEAFF.

The CDR3: CASSQASGVEQYF. The CDR3 DNA reads as TGCGCCAGCAGCCAAGCATCGGGGGTCGAGCAGTACTTC. V gene TRBV4-1 combines with J gene TRBJ2-7, with D possibly matching TRBD2 (6 bases). V gave up 1 base and J gave up 6 bases, with 10 bases separating them. The CDR3 has 13 amino acids. CDR1 is MGHRA, CDR2 YSYEKL, per germline.

J is TRBJ2-5 and V is TRBV5-1; TRBD1 agrees at 7 bases. V gave up 1 base and J gave up 5 bases; unmatched junction bases: 8. Germline V gene sequence: CDR1 SGHRS, CDR2 YFSETQ. The CDR3 consists of 15 residues. Written as DNA, the CDR3 is TGCGCCAGCAGCTTGAGGAGACAGGGTGGGGAGACCCAGTACTTC. Its translation is CASSLRRQGGETQYF.

V usage is TRBV2 and J usage is TRBJ1-5; 7 nucleotides align to TRBD1. Germline lookup yields CDR1 SNHLY and CDR2 FYNNEI. The V segment lost 3 bases and the J segment 6 bases; nucleotides outside the gene matches: 5. The CDR3 loop spans 14 amino acids. This CDR3 reads CASSEQGDGQPQHF. The CDR3 bases are TGTGCCAGCAGTGAGCAGGGGGACGGTCAGCCCCAGCATTTT.

The chain uses TRBV7-9 and TRBJ1-4; 11 nucleotides align to TRBD1. Trimming took 5 bases from V and 6 from J; bases not matched to a gene: 11. Germline CDR1 reads SEHNR; CDR2 reads FQNEAQ (reference sequence). The CDR3 consists of 17 residues. The CDR3 spells CASSPSDRGREDEKLFF. CDR3 nucleotides: TGTGCCAGCAGCCCTTCGGACAGGGGGCGTGAAGATGAAAAACTGTTTTTT.

The chain combines TRBV10-1 with TRBJ2-1; TRBD2 matches 15 bases. Germline lookup yields CDR1 WNHNN and CDR2 SYGVQD (reference sequence). The CDR3 totals 16 residues. The V and J ends lost 5 bases and 7 bases, in that order; junction bases with no gene match: 6. CDR3 amino acids: CASSLRTSGGGNEQFF. DNA of the CDR3: TGCGCCAGCAGTCTTAGGACTAGCGGGGGGGGTAATGAGCAGTTCTTC.

V and J are TRBV6-1 and TRBJ2-3; the D is unclear. The CDR3 is made up of 13 amino acids. Germline V gene sequence: CDR1 MNHNS, CDR2 SASEGT. Trimming took 3 bases from V and 3 from J, leaving 7 bases between them. The chain's CDR3 is CASSERRTDTQYF. CDR3 sequence (DNA): TGTGCCAGCAGTGAGCGTCGGACAGATACGCAGTATTTT.

This clone was detected only a few times. The chain combines TRBV28 with TRBJ1-2; possibly TRBD1 for D (6 bases). The V end lost 3 bases, the J end lost 3 bases, and 23 bases lay between the germline ends. The length of the CDR3 is 18 residues. CDR1 and CDR2 (germline): MDHEN, SYDVKM. CDR3 nucleotide sequence: TGTGCCAGCAGTTTCGGGGGGCGCTTGAGAGGGGTGGACTATGGCTACACCTTC. Translated: CASSFGGRLRGVDYGYTF.

V usage is TRBV30 and J usage is TRBJ1-1; D unclear. CDR3 length: 16 amino acids. Trimming shortened V by 5 bases and J by 0 bases, and 19 bases separated the two germline ends. Germline V gene sequence: CDR1 GTSNPN, CDR2 SVGIG (reference sequence). Written as DNA, the CDR3 is TGTGCCTGGGGGGAGGGCAGGCACTATATGAACACTGAAGCTTTCTTT. Its protein is CAWGEGRHYMNTEAFF.

V usage is TRBV5-1 and J usage is TRBJ2-1; no definite D call. Looked up from germline, CDR1 is SGHRS and CDR2 is YFSETQ. Trimming cost V 4 bases and J 4 bases, with 18 bases left between them. This CDR3 is 16 amino acids long. CDR3 in DNA: TGCGCCAGCAGCCCGGTCTTGAGCATTTCTTACAATGAGCAGTTCTTC. This codes for CASSPVLSISYNEQFF.

The chain uses TRBV7-2 and TRBJ1-3, with D hard to call. The CDR3 consists of 16 residues. With 1 base removed from V and 6 bases from J, the gap between germline ends came to 16 bases. The V gene's germline CDR1 is SGHTA and CDR2 FQGNSA. The CDR3 DNA is TGTGCCAGCAGCTTAGGAGGAGCCATCAGCCAAAACACCATATATTTT. Its translation: CASSLGGAISQNTIYF.

This clone has only a few counts. The chain recombines TRBV7-2 with TRBJ1-5; D is undetermined. Germline V gene lookup returns CDR1 SGHTA and CDR2 FQGNSA. The CDR3 spans 13 residues. V was shortened by 4 bases and J by 4 bases, with 8 bases between the two germline ends. The CDR3 DNA is TGTGCCAGCAGCTCCCTTGTGAATCAGCCCCAGCATTTT. It is translated as CASSSLVNQPQHF.

The V gene is TRBV3-1 (or the pseudogene TRBV3-2), the J gene TRBJ2-3; 8 bases are a match to TRBD2. Germline V gene data show CDR1 as LGHDT and CDR2 as YNNKEL (reference sequence). The CDR3 length is 15 residues. V trimming: 1 base; J trimming: 6 bases; junction bases outside the gene matches: 6. CDR3 bases: TGTGCCAGCAGCCAAGTAATTAGCGGGGCGGATACGCAGTATTTT. Encoded protein: CASSQVISGADTQYF.

This clone was detected only once. The chain has TRBV29-1 and TRBJ2-1; D not resolved. Between the trimmed V and J ends, which lost 3 bases and 2 bases, there was a span of 5 bases. The CDR3 spans 12 residues. Germline CDR1 reads SQVTM; CDR2 reads ANQGSEA. The CDR3, as DNA: TGCAGCGTTGATTCTGCCTACAATGAGCAGTTCTTC. It translates to CSVDSAYNEQFF.